The T cell receptor beta chain under discussion was sequenced for a study of blood T cell repertoires in COVID-19. The germline gives CDR1 SGHRS, CDR2 YFSETQ. The CDR3 is made up of 15 amino acids. The V end lost 2 bases, the J end lost 3 bases, and 12 bases lay between the germline ends. Method: immunoSEQ multiplex PCR; TCRdb's copy keeps in-frame clones and lacks some. Of 300,000 to 350,000 clones listed, approximately 90% were seen once; the top ten hold around 9%. The sample taken for sequencing was PBMCs or T cells enriched from blood (not recorded which). The V gene is TRBV5-1, the J gene TRBJ1-3; D call uncertain. This receptor was identified in a woman aged 18-29 years who had recovered from COVID-19. The CDR3 loop reads CASSFRGVDGNTIYF. CDR3 nucleotides: TGCGCCAGCAGCTTCCGCGGGGTGGATGGAAACACCATATATTTT.